A selection of T cell receptor beta chains follows, all from one sample in a study of neurological immune-mediated disorders. TCRdb itself ran the 5' RACE reads through MiXCR, one entry per CDR3 protein. The sample contains about 40,000 distinct CDR3 sequences, more than 2% of which appear only once. The sequencing sample was made of PBMCs. These receptors were obtained from a man in his fifties or sixties with multiple sclerosis. Each CDR3 is given without its conserved first and last residue.

>TRBJ1-5|TRBV24-1|13
ATSDPGTGVQPQN
>TRBJ2-5|TRBV29-1|9
SVDGGETQY
>TRBJ2-1|TRBV5-1|13
ASSLQAVSYNEQF
>TRBJ2-5|TRBV7-2|12
ASSYRTGQETQY
>TRBJ1-4|TRBV5-1|12
ASSLASGGEKLF
>TRBJ2-5|TRBV5-1|11
ASSLVTQETQY
>TRBJ2-2|TRBV7-2|13
ASSWDRGRTGELF
>TRBJ2-1|TRBV6-6|14
ASRPSEGGWYNEQF
>TRBJ2-3|TRBV5-1|13
ASSSRYGTTDTQY
>TRBJ2-1|TRBV27|11
ASSFPGWIEQF
>TRBJ2-5|TRBV20-1|12
SAKAKTTKTTQY
>TRBJ1-5|TRBV27|12
ASSVRGGNQPQN
>TRBJ1-1|TRBV20-1|12
SASLDRVGPEAF
>TRBJ2-3|TRBV7-9|13
ASSTGTASTDTQY
>TRBJ2-2|TRBV6-2/TRBV6-3|13
ASSYRGPNTGELF
>TRBJ2-5|TRBV5-6|11
ASSDTGEETQY
>TRBJ1-4|TRBV5-1|13
ASSDPAGANEKLF
>TRBJ1-6|TRBV7-9|14
ASSFTPGLQISPLN
>TRBJ1-5|TRBV7-8|14
ASSLGRHLSNQPQH
>TRBJ2-2|TRBV6-5|13
ASSRVQGNTGELF
>TRBJ1-5|TRBV7-8|14
ASSPSMGQFNQPQH
>TRBJ1-1|TRBV5-1|12
ASSFGGFDTEAF
>TRBJ2-3|TRBV20-1|10
SARDYYDTQY
>TRBJ2-7|TRBV7-9|12
ASSLERTVYEQY
>TRBJ2-3|TRBV20-1|14
SARATSAGATDTQY
>TRBJ2-2|TRBV27|14
ASNQQGQTNTGELF
>TRBJ2-5|TRBV11-2|13
ASSSLAGTRKTQY
>TRBJ1-4|TRBV7-9|12
ASSQRGSREKLF
>TRBJ1-2|TRBV9|10
ASSSDPGGYT
>TRBJ2-2|TRBV6-5|12
ASRVDRPTGELF
>TRBJ1-2|TRBV29-1|9
SVVRAGGYT
>TRBJ2-3|TRBV5-1|14
ASSPLAGGHTDTQY
>TRBJ2-7|TRBV29-1|9
SVVVNYEQY
>TRBJ2-3|TRBV9|14
ASSVTPARDTDTRY
>TRBJ1-1|TRBV5-1|10
ASSLDREEAF
>TRBJ2-4|TRBV9|14
ASSVHPGTGFDIQY
>TRBJ2-7|TRBV7-2|10
ASSPQRYEQY
>TRBJ1-2|TRBV12-3/TRBV12-4|10
ASSLLLDGYT
>TRBJ1-1|TRBV12-3/TRBV12-4|10
ASSPKGSEAF
>TRBJ2-5|TRBV20-1|15
SARDQSSGGLQETQY